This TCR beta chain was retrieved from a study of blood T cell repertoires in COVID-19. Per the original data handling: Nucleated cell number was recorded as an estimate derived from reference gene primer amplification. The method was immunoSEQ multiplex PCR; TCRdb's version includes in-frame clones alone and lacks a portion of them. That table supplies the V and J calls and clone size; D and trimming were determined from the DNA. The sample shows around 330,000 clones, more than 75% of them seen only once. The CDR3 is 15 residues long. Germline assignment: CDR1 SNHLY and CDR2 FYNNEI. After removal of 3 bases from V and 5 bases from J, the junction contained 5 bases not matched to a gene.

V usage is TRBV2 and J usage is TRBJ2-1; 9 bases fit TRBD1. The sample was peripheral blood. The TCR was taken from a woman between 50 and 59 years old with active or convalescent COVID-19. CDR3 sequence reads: CASSEEGQGNNEQFF. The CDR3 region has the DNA TGTGCCAGCAGTGAGGAGGGACAGGGTAACAATGAGCAGTTCTTC.